The TCR beta chain under discussion was sequenced for a study of T cell responses to AZD1222 COVID-19 vaccine. Study-wide context: Second doses at about 4 or about 12 weeks were pooled.

The germline V gene has CDR1 MDHEN and CDR2 SYDVKM. The length of the CDR3 is 15 residues. V dropped 6 bases and J dropped 3 bases, with 18 bases sitting between them. A word on this clone: Antigen unknown.

Study results and limitations: Spike regions recognized by vaccine-associated CD4 TCRs spanned the protein, led by 160-218 and 743-854.

Some clones are missing from TCRdb's copy, which holds only in-frame ones; the method was immunoSEQ multiplex PCR. Seen here are roughly 100,000 clones, 85% to 90% observed once, and the top ten hold 2% to 3%. The receptor's source is an adult in good health. The chain uses TRBV28 and TRBJ2-7, with a tentative D call TRBD1 (7 bases). The source was peripheral blood, collected on day 0 of AZD1222 vaccination. The CDR3 coding sequence is TGTGCCAGCAGCCGGAGGGCAGGGGGACTCTACGAGCAGTACTTC. Translation: CASSRRAGGLYEQYF. The whole variable domain, filled in from reference TRBV28 and TRBJ2-7, reads DVKVTQSSRYLVKRTGEKVFLECVQDMDHENMFWYRQDPGLGLRLIYFSYDVKMKEKGDIPEGYSVSREKKERFSLILESASTNQTSMYLCASSRRAGGLYEQYFGPGTRLTVT.